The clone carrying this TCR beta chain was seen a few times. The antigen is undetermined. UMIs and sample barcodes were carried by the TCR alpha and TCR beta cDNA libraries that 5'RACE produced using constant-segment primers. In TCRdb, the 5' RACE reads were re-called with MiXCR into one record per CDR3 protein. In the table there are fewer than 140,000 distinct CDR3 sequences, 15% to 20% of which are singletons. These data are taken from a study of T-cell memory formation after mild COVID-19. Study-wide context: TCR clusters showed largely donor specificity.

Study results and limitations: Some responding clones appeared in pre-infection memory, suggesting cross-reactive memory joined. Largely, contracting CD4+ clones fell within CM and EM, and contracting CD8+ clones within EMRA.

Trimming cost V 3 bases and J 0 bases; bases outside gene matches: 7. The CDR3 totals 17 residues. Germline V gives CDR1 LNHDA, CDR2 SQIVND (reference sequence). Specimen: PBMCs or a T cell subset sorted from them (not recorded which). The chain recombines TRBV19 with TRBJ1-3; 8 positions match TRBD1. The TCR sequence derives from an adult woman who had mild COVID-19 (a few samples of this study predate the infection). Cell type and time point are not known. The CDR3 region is CASSIYTGGSSGNTIYF. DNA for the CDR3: TGTGCCAGTAGTATCTACACAGGGGGAAGCTCTGGAAACACCATATATTTT. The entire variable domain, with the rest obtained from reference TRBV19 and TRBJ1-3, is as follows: DGGITQSPKYLFRKEGQNVTLSCEQNLNHDAMYWYRQDPGQGLRLIYYSQIVNDFQKGDIAEGYSVSREKKESFPLTVTSAQKNPTAFYLCASSIYTGGSSGNTIYFGEGSWLTVV.